Shown below are 29 T cell receptor beta chains from a single sample sequenced in a study of blood T cell repertoires in COVID-19. Measured with immunoSEQ multiplex PCR; TCRdb has only the in-frame clones, and not every one. The sample has 53,000 or so clones; about nine tenths are singletons. The sample was peripheral blood. The origin of the receptors is a man older than 75 with acute or convalescent COVID-19.

This clone was seen only once. This chain joins TRBV6-5 and TRBJ1-2; D is unclear. The germline gives CDR1 MNHEY, CDR2 SVGAGI. The CDR3 consists of 12 residues. The V gene lost 5 bases and the J gene lost 5 bases, with 9 bases spanning the gap. CDR3: CASSSIRYGYTF. CDR3 bases: TGTGCCAGCAGTAGTATCCGGTATGGCTACACCTTC.

This chain links TRBV5-5 with TRBJ2-7, with 10 bases identical to TRBD1. Germline V gives CDR1 SGHKS, CDR2 YYEKEE (reference sequence). CDR3 length equals 14 residues. V lost 6 bases and J lost 1; bases outside the gene matches: 4. Written as DNA, the CDR3 is TGTGCCAGCACCCCGGGACAGGGGTCCTACGAGCAGTACTTC. This codes for CASTPGQGSYEQYF.

The genes are TRBV6-5 and TRBJ2-5, with D possibly TRBD1 on 6 matching bases. This CDR3 is built from 14 residues. Per the germline V gene, CDR1 is MNHEY and CDR2 is SVGAGI. The ends were cut back, 2 bases at V and 5 bases at J, with 12 bases in the middle. CDR3 region: CASSYIQGRETQYF. In DNA, the CDR3 is TGTGCCAGCAGTTACATTCAGGGGCGGGAGACCCAGTACTTC.

The V and J genes are TRBV7-9 and TRBJ1-2; 8 bases line up with TRBD1. The CDR3 length is 14 residues. Germline V CDR1 and CDR2: SEHNR, FQNEAQ (reference sequence). V dropped 5 bases and J dropped 4; count of bases not matched to a gene: 6. This CDR3 reads CASSARTGPYGYTF. The DNA for the CDR3 is TGTGCCAGCAGCGCAAGGACAGGGCCCTATGGCTACACCTTC.

V gene TRBV11-2 combines with J gene TRBJ2-7; a weak D match, TRBD2 (6 bases). The germline V gene encodes CDR1 SGHAT and CDR2 FQNNGV. The CDR3 covers 13 residues. Between the trimmed V and J ends, which lost 8 bases and 2 bases, there was a span of 13 bases. The CDR3 sequence is CASGGGGPYEQYF. DNA for the CDR3: TGTGCCAGCGGGGGAGGCGGACCCTACGAGCAGTACTTC.

The rearrangement joins TRBV4-1 to TRBJ2-5; 14 bases agree with TRBD2. Germline V lookup: CDR1 MGHRA, CDR2 YSYEKL. V lost 0 bases, J lost 6 bases, and 9 bases stayed unmatched. The CDR3 contains 18 residues. CDR3 amino acids: CASSQDLTSGGALKTQYF. The CDR3 region has the DNA TGCGCCAGCAGCCAAGATCTGACTAGCGGGGGGGCATTGAAGACCCAGTACTTC.

The V and J genes are TRBV30 and TRBJ2-7; TRBD1 matches 8 bases. With 3 bases clipped from V and 2 bases from J, the junction kept 6 bases outside the gene matches. The CDR3 contains 14 residues. Germline loops: CDR1 GTSNPN, CDR2 SVGIG (reference sequence). CDR3 coding DNA: TGTGCCTGGAGACAAGACAGGGGTGCCTACGAGCAGTACTTC. This sequence encodes CAWRQDRGAYEQYF.

The chain carries TRBV7-6 and TRBJ2-3, with D unclear. Germline CDR1 reads SGHVS; CDR2 reads FNYEAQ. There are 12 residues in the CDR3. Trimming pared 5 bases from V and 1 base from J, leaving 4 bases between. DNA of the CDR3: TGTGCCAGCAGCCCTGGCACAGATACGCAGTATTTT. This codes for CASSPGTDTQYF.

This sequence joins TRBV2 and TRBJ2-2; no clear D gene. Germline V gene sequence: CDR1 SNHLY, CDR2 FYNNEI. The CDR3 totals 13 residues. Trimming shortened V by 7 bases and J by 6 bases, and 12 bases separated the two germline ends. CDR3 DNA: TGTGCCAGCATAACCCACGCGGCCGGGGAGCTGTTTTTT. Its translation is CASITHAAGELFF.

The chain uses TRBV5-1 and TRBJ1-1; D is ambiguous. The CDR3 is 11 residues long. Looked up from germline, CDR1 is SGHRS and CDR2 is YFSETQ. Trimming stripped 4 bases from V and 1 base from J, with 2 bases between. The CDR3 loop reads CASSQNTEAFF. The CDR3 DNA is TGCGCCAGCAGCCAGAACACTGAAGCTTTCTTT.

The V and J genes are TRBV19 and TRBJ1-3; weak D call: TRBD1 (6 bases). The length of the CDR3 is 15 residues. Trimming removed 6 bases from V and 0 bases from J, with 12 bases in between. Germline V gene data show CDR1 as LNHDA and CDR2 as SQIVND (reference sequence). The CDR3 is CASSSDSISGNTIYF. For the CDR3, the DNA is TGTGCCAGTAGCTCGGACAGCATCTCTGGAAACACCATATATTTT.

The chain uses TRBV15 and TRBJ1-1; TRBD1 might be the D (5 bases). V was clipped by 6 bases and J by 4 bases, with 12 bases between them. The CDR3 length is 13 residues. CDR1 is LNHNV, CDR2 YYDKDF, per germline (reference sequence). CDR3 coding DNA: TGTGCCACCAGGGGGGGTCAGTCCACTGAAGCTTTCTTT. Residues: CATRGGQSTEAFF.

The chain carries TRBV5-6 and TRBJ1-4, with 7 bases that match TRBD1. The germline gives CDR1 SGHDT, CDR2 YYEEEE. The ends lost 3 bases at V and 5 bases at J; junction bases unmatched: 7. This CDR3 is 15 amino acids long. CDR3 coding DNA: TGTGCCAGCAGCTACGGACAGGTCGGAAATGAAAAACTGTTTTTT. It encodes CASSYGQVGNEKLFF.

J is TRBJ2-2 and V is TRBV27; TRBD1 matches at 10 bases. Germline V lookup: CDR1 MNHEY, CDR2 SMNVEV (reference sequence). This CDR3 is 16 amino acids long. J lost 5 bases, V lost 4 bases, and 7 bases had no gene match. CDR3: CASSYPGQGLTGELFF. The CDR3 region has the DNA TGTGCCAGCAGTTACCCGGGACAGGGGTTAACCGGGGAGCTGTTTTTT.

CDR3 in amino acids: CASSQQDSSGGGETQYF. CDR3 DNA: TGTGCCAGCAGCCAACAGGATTCTAGCGGGGGGGGAGAGACCCAGTACTTC. The chain joins TRBV3-1 (or the pseudogene TRBV3-2) to TRBJ2-5; 12 nucleotides agree with TRBD2. The V and J ends lost 2 bases and 4 bases, in that order; junction bases with no gene match: 8. CDR1 and CDR2 from the germline V gene are LGHDT and YNNKEL (reference sequence). The CDR3 extends over 17 amino acids.

The chain couples TRBV18 to TRBJ2-5; TRBD2 might be the D (5 bases). V lost 3 bases, J lost 2 bases, and 16 bases lay in between. The germline V gene has CDR1 KGHSH and CDR2 LQKENI. The length of the CDR3 is 16 residues. For the CDR3, the DNA is TGTGCCAGCTCACCGGGAGTAAGAATGATTCAAGAGACCCAGTACTTC. Translation: CASSPGVRMIQETQYF.

This clone was observed at least ten times. The CDR3 nucleotides are TGTGCCACCAGCGCCCTCGGGACAGGGGGATTAACCTATGGCTACACCTTC. Encoded protein: CATSALGTGGLTYGYTF. The V and J genes are TRBV15 and TRBJ1-2; 11 positions agree with TRBD1. This CDR3 has 17 amino acids. V gave up 5 bases and J gave up 4 bases; unmatched junction bases: 12. Germline V CDR1 and CDR2: LNHNV, YYDKDF (reference sequence). Full variable domain (rest looked up from reference TRBV15 and TRBJ1-2): DAMVIQNPRYQVTQFGKPVTLSCSQTLNHNVMYWYQQKSSQAPKLLFHYYDKDFNNEADTPDNFQSRRPNTSFCFLDIRSPGLGDTAMYLCATSALGTGGLTYGYTFGSGTRLTVV.

The V gene is TRBV10-2, the J gene TRBJ2-2; perhaps TRBD1 as D (5 bases). The germline gives CDR1 WSHSY, CDR2 SAAADI. V was clipped by 4 bases and J by 0 bases, with 6 bases between them. The length of the CDR3 is 14 residues. The CDR3 sequence: CASSGTPNTGELFF. In nucleotides, the CDR3 is TGCGCCAGCAGTGGGACACCGAACACCGGGGAGCTGTTTTTT.

The rearrangement links TRBV12-3 or TRBV12-4 to TRBJ1-1; 8 nucleotides align to TRBD1. The junction had 0 bases not matched to a gene; V was cut back by 1 base and J by 5 bases. The CDR3 totals 13 residues. CDR3 in amino acids: CASSLGTGTEAFF. The CDR3 bases are TGTGCCAGCAGTTTAGGGACAGGGACTGAAGCTTTCTTT.

V usage is TRBV5-1 and J usage is TRBJ2-2; 15 nucleotides agree with TRBD2. The CDR3 is made up of 17 amino acids. Trimming removed 5 bases from V and 5 bases from J; junction bases left unmatched: 7. The V gene's germline CDR1 is SGHRS and CDR2 YFSETQ. CDR3 DNA: TGCGCCAGCAGTCCTGGACTAGCGGGGGGGCAAACCGGGGAGCTGTTTTTT. Its translation: CASSPGLAGGQTGELFF.

The rearrangement joins TRBV29-1 to TRBJ1-2, with D tentatively TRBD1 (5 bases). V lost 3 bases and J lost 10, with 18 bases in between. Looked up from germline, CDR1 is SQVTM and CDR2 is ANQGSEA. This CDR3 comprises 13 residues. This CDR3 is CSVEIQAALHYTF. CDR3 DNA sequence: TGCAGCGTTGAGATACAGGCCGCACTCCACTACACCTTC.

The V call is TRBV2, the J call TRBJ1-1; D ambiguous. There are 12 residues in the CDR3. Trimming removed 6 bases from V and 3 bases from J, with 8 bases in between. Germline V CDR1 and CDR2: SNHLY, FYNNEI. The CDR3 sequence is CASSLLDTEAFF. CDR3 nucleotide sequence: TGTGCCAGCAGCCTCCTAGACACTGAAGCTTTCTTT. Drawing the rest from reference TRBV2 and TRBJ1-1, the complete variable domain is EPEVTQTPSHQVTQMGQEVILRCVPISNHLYFYWYRQILGQKVEFLVSFYNNEISEKSEIFDDQFSVERPDGSNFTLKIRSTKLEDSAMYFCASSLLDTEAFFGQGTRLTVV.

This chain links TRBV7-2 with TRBJ1-2; no reliable D call. This CDR3 spans 14 amino acids. V lost 2 bases and J 0 bases, leaving 7 bases between the germline ends. Germline CDR1 is SGHTA and CDR2 is FQGNSA. CDR3 loop: CASSLPGSNYGYTF. The CDR3 coding sequence is TGTGCCAGCAGCTTACCGGGGTCTAACTATGGCTACACCTTC.

The J gene is TRBJ1-4, the V gene TRBV4-1; possible D gene TRBD1, 5 bases. Germline V gene lookup returns CDR1 MGHRA and CDR2 YSYEKL. The ends were cut back, 1 base at V and 3 bases at J, with 12 bases in the middle. The CDR3 is made up of 16 amino acids. CDR3 loop: CASSQVRAGPNEKLFF. The DNA for the CDR3 is TGCGCCAGCAGCCAAGTACGGGCAGGGCCTAATGAAAAACTGTTTTTT.

This clone was observed once. The chain has TRBV19 and TRBJ2-2; 9 bases are a match to TRBD1. V gave up 7 bases and J gave up 4 bases; unmatched junction bases: 4. Germline-derived CDR1 and CDR2 are LNHDA and SQIVND (reference sequence). The CDR3 totals 14 residues. DNA for the CDR3: TGTGCCAGTAACAGGGGGCGGGGCACCGGGGAGCTGTTTTTT. Protein: CASNRGRGTGELFF. Full variable domain (remainder filled in from reference TRBV19 and TRBJ2-2): DGGITQSPKYLFRKEGQNVTLSCEQNLNHDAMYWYRQDPGQGLRLIYYSQIVNDFQKGDIAEGYSVSREKKESFPLTVTSAQKNPTAFYLCASNRGRGTGELFFGEGSRLTVL.

The chain joins TRBV11-3 to TRBJ2-2; 8 bases map to TRBD1. The CDR3 extends over 18 amino acids. Germline CDR1 and CDR2: SGHNT and YENEEA. V dropped 5 bases and J dropped 0; count of bases not matched to a gene: 11. CDR3 bases: TGTGCCAGCAGCAACCCCGGCAGGGGGCAGCCGAACACCGGGGAGCTGTTTTTT. This gives the protein CASSNPGRGQPNTGELFF.

This rearrangement joins TRBV11-3 to TRBJ2-3; tentatively, D is TRBD1 (6 bases). V was cut by 4 bases and J by 0 bases, with 8 bases left in between. This CDR3 contains 14 residues. Germline V lookup: CDR1 SGHNT, CDR2 YENEEA. CDR3 nucleotides: TGTGCCAGCAGCTCCGGACAGAGCACAGATACGCAGTATTTT. Amino acid sequence: CASSSGQSTDTQYF.

The V and J genes are TRBV14 and TRBJ2-5; the D is unclear. V was clipped by 1 base and J by 5 bases, with 11 bases between them. The CDR3 has 14 residues. Germline CDR1 reads SGHDN; CDR2 reads FVKESK. For the CDR3, the DNA is TGTGCCAGCAGCCAAGGAGCGCGATCGGAGACCCAGTACTTC. This sequence encodes CASSQGARSETQYF.

The CDR3 spells CASAFVAGGTYEQYF. Here the CDR3 DNA reads TGTGCCAGCGCGTTCGTGGCAGGGGGTACCTACGAGCAGTACTTC. The chain combines TRBV7-9 with TRBJ2-7; 7 positions agree with TRBD1. Germline CDR1 is SEHNR and CDR2 is FQNEAQ (reference sequence). V gave up 8 bases and J gave up 2 bases; unmatched junction bases: 12. This CDR3 has 15 amino acids.